Each of the 25 T cell receptor beta chains below was sequenced from the same sample in a study of cytomegalovirus exposure and HLA in healthy donors. The PCR contained 60 Vbeta and 13 Jbeta primers. The method was immunoSEQ multiplex PCR; TCRdb's version includes in-frame clones alone and lacks a portion of them. Counted here are approximately 72,000 clones, roughly four fifths occurring once; the ten biggest clones make up 1.5% to 2%. Input material: PBMCs. The receptors here all came from a man in his late teens or twenties in good health and CMV-seronegative.

V gene TRBV9 combines with J gene TRBJ1-1; D is unresolved. Germline CDR1 and CDR2: SGDLS and YYNGEE. V dropped 0 bases and J dropped 4 bases, with 7 bases sitting between them. This CDR3 comprises 13 residues. The CDR3 loop reads CASSVGSGTEAFF. In nucleotides, the CDR3 is TGTGCCAGCAGCGTAGGGTCGGGCACTGAAGCTTTCTTT.

The chain has TRBV4-1 and TRBJ1-2; TRBD1 is a possible D gene (6 bases). The CDR3 is 14 residues long. Looked up from germline, CDR1 is MGHRA and CDR2 is YSYEKL. Trimming removed 3 bases at V and 3 bases at J, with 11 bases between. CDR3 in DNA: TGCGCCAGCAGCCACGTACAGGGTGACTATGGCTACACCTTC. Translating gives CASSHVQGDYGYTF.

The chain combines TRBV2 with TRBJ2-7; TRBD1 aligns across 12 bases. The CDR3 consists of 15 residues. Trimming at V came to 7 bases and at J to 4 bases, leaving 8 bases not matched to a gene. Germline V gives CDR1 SNHLY, CDR2 FYNNEI. CDR3: CASNIGTGGLYEQYF. CDR3 nucleotides: TGTGCCAGCAACATAGGGACAGGGGGCTTGTACGAGCAGTACTTC.

This chain connects TRBV14 to TRBJ1-1; 10 bases fit TRBD1. The junction had 5 bases not matched to a gene; V was cut back by 4 bases and J by 0 bases. The length of the CDR3 is 16 residues. The germline V gene encodes CDR1 SGHDN and CDR2 FVKESK. CDR3 region: CASSPWDRGMNTEAFF. In DNA form, the CDR3 reads TGTGCCAGCAGCCCGTGGGACAGGGGTATGAACACTGAAGCTTTCTTT.

This chain connects TRBV27 to TRBJ2-7; the match to TRBD1 covers 7 bases. V lost 0 bases and J lost 6; bases outside the gene matches: 17. This CDR3 is 18 amino acids long. The germline gives CDR1 MNHEY, CDR2 SMNVEV (reference sequence). CDR3 nucleotides: TGTGCCAGCAGTTTATCCTTAAGATATGGTCAGGGGGAACCCGAGCAGTACTTC. Translated, it gives CASSLSLRYGQGEPEQYF.

The rearrangement links TRBV5-4 to TRBJ2-3; perhaps TRBD1 as D (6 bases). Germline values: CDR1 SGHNT, CDR2 YYREEE (reference sequence). The length of the CDR3 is 15 residues. The V gene lost 3 bases and the J gene lost 2 bases, with 13 bases spanning the gap. CDR3 nucleotide sequence: TGTGCCAGCAGCTCATGGCAGGGGACCACAGATACGCAGTATTTT. Protein: CASSSWQGTTDTQYF.

The V and J genes are TRBV4-1 and TRBJ2-5, with 9 bases aligning to TRBD1. CDR1 MGHRA and CDR2 YSYEKL come from the germline V gene. V dropped 9 bases and J dropped 5; count of bases not matched to a gene: 10. The CDR3 loop spans 14 amino acids. The CDR3 coding sequence is TGCGCCAGTACATTATCACAGGGGGCTGAGACCCAGTACTTC. The encoded protein is CASTLSQGAETQYF.

The chain combines TRBV25-1 with TRBJ2-7, with 8 bases lining up with TRBD1. Trimming at V came to 3 bases and at J to 6 bases, leaving 1 base not matched to a gene. CDR3 length equals 12 residues. Germline CDR1 MGHDK, CDR2 SYGVNS. The CDR3, as DNA: TGTGCCAGCAGTGAGGACAGGGCCGAGCAGTACTTC. As protein: CASSEDRAEQYF.

This clone was counted once. The chain links TRBV6-4 to TRBJ2-3, with D maybe TRBD1 (5 bases). This CDR3 is built from 13 residues. V lost 2 bases, J lost 5 bases, and 8 bases lay in between. Germline-derived CDR1 and CDR2 are MRHNA and SNTAGT. CDR3 in amino acids: CASSDEGVDTQYF. For the CDR3, the DNA is TGTGCCAGCAGTGACGAAGGGGTAGATACGCAGTATTTT.

As DNA, the CDR3 is TGTGCCAGTAGTATCACAGCCTCCTACGAGCAGTACTTC. Translating gives CASSITASYEQYF. This rearrangement joins TRBV19 to TRBJ2-7; D ambiguous. The V and J ends lost 3 bases and 0 bases respectively, with 6 bases between them. CDR1 is LNHDA, CDR2 SQIVND, per germline (reference sequence). The CDR3 loop spans 13 amino acids.

The chain couples TRBV18 to TRBJ2-7; TRBD1 matches 9 bases. The V segment lost 4 bases and the J segment 1 base; nucleotides outside the gene matches: 5. Germline assignment: CDR1 KGHSH and CDR2 LQKENI. CDR3 length: 15 residues. The CDR3 reads CASSHGQGISYEQYF. The CDR3, as DNA: TGTGCCAGCTCACACGGACAGGGGATATCCTACGAGCAGTACTTC.

The gene calls are TRBV5-5 and TRBJ1-2; a weak D match, TRBD1 (5 bases). Germline CDR1 is SGHKS and CDR2 is YYEKEE (reference sequence). V lost 4 bases and J 2 bases, leaving 12 bases between the germline ends. CDR3 length equals 14 residues. This CDR3 reads CASSHGGGNYGYTF. The DNA for the CDR3 is TGTGCCAGCAGCCACGGTGGGGGGAACTATGGCTACACCTTC.

This chain links TRBV4-2 with TRBJ1-2; 9 positions match TRBD1. The V and J ends lost 2 bases and 2 bases, in that order; junction bases with no gene match: 6. This CDR3 spans 16 amino acids. CDR1 LGHNA and CDR2 YNFKEQ come from the germline V gene. The CDR3 DNA follows: TGTGCCAGCAGCCAAACGGGACAGGGAGTCAACTATGGCTACACCTTC. Translation gives CASSQTGQGVNYGYTF.

The genes are TRBV11-2 and TRBJ1-1; no clear D. The V gene lost 3 bases and the J gene lost 5 bases, with 19 bases spanning the gap. The germline V gene has CDR1 SGHAT and CDR2 FQNNGV. The CDR3 loop spans 16 amino acids. Here the CDR3 DNA reads TGTGCCAGCAGCTTTCAGCCGGAGCCGTCGGGGACTGAAGCTTTCTTT. Amino acids: CASSFQPEPSGTEAFF. Complete variable domain (other parts from reference TRBV11-2 and TRBJ1-1): EAGVAQSPRYKIIEKRQSVAFWCNPISGHATLYWYQQILGQGPKLLIQFQNNGVVDDSQLPKDRFSAERLKGVDSTLKIQPAKLEDSAVYLCASSFQPEPSGTEAFFGQGTRLTVV.

The rearrangement joins TRBV5-4 to TRBJ2-7; 9 bases are shared with TRBD2. This CDR3 is built from 16 residues. CDR1 is SGHNT, CDR2 YYREEE, per germline (reference sequence). V trimming: 4 bases; J trimming: 4 bases; junction bases outside the gene matches: 12. The CDR3 region is CASSPAGGTKGYEQYF. In DNA, the CDR3 is TGTGCCAGCAGCCCCGCGGGGGGGACTAAGGGGTACGAGCAGTACTTC.

This clone was seen only a few times. The rearrangement joins TRBV28 to TRBJ2-3, with 9 bases aligning to TRBD1. The V segment lost 3 bases and the J segment 2 bases; nucleotides outside the gene matches: 9. Germline lookup yields CDR1 MDHEN and CDR2 SYDVKM. The CDR3 extends over 17 amino acids. CDR3 nucleotide sequence: TGTGCCAGCAGTTTGGCCGGACAGGGGACCTTCACAGATACGCAGTATTTT. Its translation: CASSLAGQGTFTDTQYF.

The rearrangement links TRBV28 to TRBJ2-7, with 11 bases that match TRBD2. Germline CDR1 MDHEN, CDR2 SYDVKM. This CDR3 is built from 20 residues. Trimming at V came to 2 bases and at J to 0 bases, leaving 15 bases not matched to a gene. The CDR3 spells CASSLRETIAGGPSSYEQYF. For the CDR3, the DNA is TGTGCCAGCAGTTTACGAGAGACCATAGCGGGAGGGCCCAGCTCCTACGAGCAGTACTTC. Complete variable domain (other parts from reference TRBV28 and TRBJ2-7): DVKVTQSSRYLVKRTGEKVFLECVQDMDHENMFWYRQDPGLGLRLIYFSYDVKMKEKGDIPEGYSVSREKKERFSLILESASTNQTSMYLCASSLRETIAGGPSSYEQYFGPGTRLTVT.

This clone was counted only a few times. This chain links TRBV5-1 with TRBJ2-1; 8 bases fit TRBD1. The CDR3 loop spans 15 amino acids. The ends lost 4 bases at V and 5 bases at J; junction bases unmatched: 8. Germline loops: CDR1 SGHRS, CDR2 YFSETQ. DNA for the CDR3: TGCGCCAGCAGCATTGGACAGGGTGCCCACAATGAGCAGTTCTTC. Translated, it gives CASSIGQGAHNEQFF. Combining the CDR3 with reference TRBV5-1 and TRBJ2-1 gives the whole variable domain KAGVTQTPRYLIKTRGQQVTLSCSPISGHRSVSWYQQTPGQGLQFLFEYFSETQRNKGNFPGRFSGRQFSNSRSEMNVSTLELGDSALYLCASSIGQGAHNEQFFGPGTRLTVL.

The gene calls are TRBV27 and TRBJ1-6; D is unclear. The V gene's germline CDR1 is MNHEY and CDR2 SMNVEV (reference sequence). The CDR3 has 13 residues. Trimming took off 0 bases at V and 16 bases at J, with 13 bases between the two ends. CDR3 DNA sequence: TGTGCCAGCAGTTTATCCGGGATCGAAAAGCTCCACTTT. Translation gives CASSLSGIEKLHF.

The chain is built from TRBV7-9 and TRBJ2-5; 9 nucleotides align to TRBD2. Germline values: CDR1 SEHNR, CDR2 FQNEAQ (reference sequence). V dropped 3 bases and J dropped 5; count of bases not matched to a gene: 7. The CDR3 length is 15 residues. Here the CDR3 DNA reads TGTGCCAGCAGCTTTTATAGCGGGGGCGGGGAGACCCAGTACTTC. Encoded protein: CASSFYSGGGETQYF.

The J gene is TRBJ2-3, the V gene TRBV7-3, with D perhaps matching TRBD2 (5 bases). From germline, CDR1 is SGHTA and CDR2 FQGTGA. The CDR3 consists of 15 residues. V lost 1 base and J 0 bases, leaving 8 bases between the germline ends. CDR3 residues: CASSLIPGSTDTQYF. The CDR3 DNA is TGTGCCAGCAGCTTAATTCCGGGGAGCACAGATACGCAGTATTTT. The full variable domain, with the rest looked up from reference TRBV7-3 and TRBJ2-3, is GAGVSQTPSNKVTEKGKYVELRCDPISGHTALYWYRQSLGQGPEFLIYFQGTGAADDSGLPNDRFFAVRPEGSVSTLKIQRTERGDSAVYLCASSLIPGSTDTQYFGPGTRLTVL.

The gene calls are TRBV4-2 and TRBJ2-3; 11 nucleotides line up with TRBD2. V was pared by 4 bases and J by 3 bases, with 6 bases of the junction left unmatched. There are 16 residues in the CDR3. Per germline, CDR1 LGHNA and CDR2 YNFKEQ. The CDR3, as DNA: TGTGCCAGCAGCCCGCTGACTAGCGGGGCGACAGATACGCAGTATTTT. Translated: CASSPLTSGATDTQYF.

V and J are TRBV4-3 and TRBJ1-1; D perhaps matches TRBD1 (5 bases). The V end lost 4 bases, the J end lost 9 bases, and 21 bases lay between the germline ends. CDR1 LGHNA and CDR2 YSLEER come from the germline V gene. The CDR3 consists of 15 residues. CDR3 protein: CASSRHHWGPFKAFF. CDR3 DNA: TGCGCCAGCAGCCGCCACCACTGGGGCCCTTTCAAAGCTTTCTTT.

This clone was recorded a few times. This chain joins TRBV2 and TRBJ1-6; D is possibly TRBD1 (5 bases). Looked up from germline, CDR1 is SNHLY and CDR2 is FYNNEI. With 3 bases removed from V and 8 bases from J, the gap between germline ends came to 17 bases. The CDR3 has 16 residues. The CDR3 here is CASSERTAGGYSPLHF. CDR3 DNA: TGTGCCAGCAGTGAGAGGACGGCCGGGGGTTATTCACCCCTCCACTTT.

The chain carries TRBV7-8 and TRBJ1-1; D not resolved. The CDR3 spans 12 residues. The V gene lost 10 bases and the J gene lost 0 bases, with 9 bases spanning the gap. Per germline, CDR1 SGHVS and CDR2 FQNEAQ. The CDR3 DNA sequence: TGTGCCACCATGGAGGTGAACACTGAAGCTTTCTTT. Translating it yields CATMEVNTEAFF. Combining the CDR3 with reference TRBV7-8 and TRBJ1-1 gives the whole variable domain GAGVSQSPRYKVAKRGQDVALRCDPISGHVSLFWYQQALGQGPEFLTYFQNEAQLDKSGLPSDRFFAERPEGSVSTLKIQRTQQEDSAVYLCATMEVNTEAFFGQGTRLTVV.